This T cell receptor beta chain appears in the sequencing data of a study of PD-L1 blockade in urothelial cancer. The germline V gene encodes CDR1 KGHSY and CDR2 FQNENV. V lost 3 bases to trimming and J lost 3 bases, with 9 bases between them. This CDR3 is built from 13 residues. Only in-frame clones appear in the TCRdb table, and some are missing; sequencing was by immunoSEQ multiplex PCR. The sample shows about 40,000 clones, 65% to 85% of them seen only once. Locally advanced or metastatic urothelial carcinoma affected the patients. The specimen comprised PBMCs, sampled around atezolizumab (anti-PD-L1) treatment. This sequence was found in a man in his 60s with urothelial cancer. This rearrangement joins TRBV16 to TRBJ2-7; D gene unclear. In DNA form, the CDR3 reads TGTGCCAGCAGCCAGACAAGCCGCTACGAGCAGTACTTC. It yields the protein CASSQTSRYEQYF. The variable domain in full, with the rest retrieved from reference TRBV16 and TRBJ2-7, is GEEVAQTPKHLVRGEGQKAKLYCAPIKGHSYVFWYQQVLKNEFKFLISFQNENVFDETGMPKERFSAKCLPNSPCSLEIQATKLEDSAVYFCASSQTSRYEQYFGPGTRLTVT.